This TCR beta chain comes out of a study of T cells in women clearing cervical HPV infection. Comment on this clone: The read falls 3 residues short of the CDR3 end, and the missing part is taken from the germline J gene.

The trim removed 5 bases at V and 2 bases at J, leaving 5 bases unmatched. Germline CDR1 and CDR2: SGHTA and FQGTGA. This CDR3 region has 15 residues. Using immunoSEQ multiplex PCR, the repertoire was profiled, and TCRdb retains in-frame clones only, with some absent. This table lists 20,000 to 25,000 clones. V gene TRBV7-3 combines with J gene TRBJ2-5; TRBD1 matches at 10 bases. The sample taken for sequencing was blood buffy coat. The sequence derives from a woman between 18 and 70 years old with a cervical HPV16 infection that either progressed to CIN3+ or cleared (not recorded which). The CDR3 DNA, read in part, is TGTGCCAGCAGCCGTGGGACAGGGGTTCAAGAGACC. This encodes CASSRGTGVQET. The entire CDR3 protein is CASSRGTGVQETQYF.